The 26 T cell receptor beta chains below were found in one sample sequenced in a study of T cells after yellow fever vaccination. One entry per CDR3 protein results from TCRdb running MiXCR on the 5' RACE reads. The table has about 240,000 distinct CDR3 sequences, 6.9% seen once. The source was CD4+ T cells sorted from PBMCs, collected 15 days after the yellow fever booster vaccination. The receptors come from a man in his thirties or forties who received the YFV17D yellow fever vaccine.

This clonotype was counted between two and nine times. The J gene is TRBJ2-5, the V gene TRBV10-2, with a possible D match to TRBD1 (6 bases). This CDR3 region has 12 residues. Per the germline V gene, CDR1 is WSHSY and CDR2 is SAAADI. The ends were cut back, 7 bases at V and 5 bases at J, with 11 bases in the middle. The CDR3 loop is CASNFDRETQYF. CDR3 bases: TGCGCCAGCAACTTCGACAGGGAGACCCAGTACTTC.

Comments on this clonotype: A single base separates this from a much larger clone, so it may be a read error. The chain is built from TRBV5-1 and TRBJ2-5; TRBD2 agrees at 7 bases. The CDR3 spans 14 residues. Germline CDR1 SGHRS, CDR2 YFSETQ. The CDR3 is CASSFIGPRENQYF. In DNA, the CDR3 is TGCGCCAGCAGCTTTATCGGACCGCGGGAGAACCAGTACTTC.

The chain combines TRBV7-2 with TRBJ2-7; D uncertain. The CDR3 runs 13 residues. Per the germline V gene, CDR1 is SGHTA and CDR2 is FQGNSA. V lost 1 base and J lost 4, with 8 bases in between. The CDR3 spells CASSLGAGYEQYF. The CDR3 region has the DNA TGTGCCAGCAGCTTAGGGGCCGGGTACGAGCAGTACTTC.

The sample holds many counts of this clonotype. The chain links TRBV12-3 or TRBV12-4 to TRBJ2-7, with D uncertain. V lost 0 bases and J 4 bases, leaving 7 bases between the germline ends. This CDR3 spans 13 amino acids. CDR3 in DNA: TGTGCCAGCAGTTTAGCGCCCTTTTACGAGCAGTACTTC. It specifies CASSLAPFYEQYF.

This clonotype turned up a few times. The chain uses TRBV6-1 and TRBJ1-5; D might be TRBD1 (6 bases). This CDR3 comprises 16 residues. CDR1 and CDR2 (germline): MNHNS, SASEGT. The germline V and J ends were trimmed by 3 bases and 4 bases, with 16 bases remaining between them. The CDR3 region has the DNA TGTGCCAGCAGTGAGTCTGGGGGCGCGGGTAATCAGCCCCAGCATTTT. Its translation is CASSESGGAGNQPQHF.

This clonotype was seen at least ten times. V usage is TRBV7-2 and J usage is TRBJ2-3, with 9 bases lining up with TRBD1. The CDR3 has 16 amino acids. J gave up 6 bases and V 7 bases, and 14 bases lay outside the gene matches. The V gene's germline CDR1 is SGHTA and CDR2 FQGNSA. The CDR3 protein is CASMLPPGQGMDTQYF. CDR3 sequence (DNA): TGTGCCAGCATGCTTCCCCCTGGACAGGGGATGGATACGCAGTATTTT.

The table lists this clonotype with many counts. The gene calls are TRBV18 and TRBJ1-5; tentatively, D is TRBD1 (5 bases). The CDR3 length is 14 residues. Germline assignment: CDR1 KGHSH and CDR2 LQKENI. V was pared by 3 bases and J by 7 bases, with 13 bases between. The CDR3 nucleotides are TGTGCCAGCTCACCGGGGCCTAAACGGCAGCCCCAGCATTTT. As protein: CASSPGPKRQPQHF.

V gene TRBV3-1 combines with J gene TRBJ2-3; D unresolved. CDR3 length: 15 residues. Germline CDR1 LGHDT, CDR2 YNNKEL (reference sequence). V lost 4 bases and J 2 bases, leaving 13 bases between the germline ends. CDR3 sequence (DNA): TGTGCCAGCAGCCCTTCCCCACGGATCACAGATACGCAGTATTTT. This gives the protein CASSPSPRITDTQYF.

The rearrangement uses TRBV15 and TRBJ2-7; 11 nucleotides line up with TRBD2. The J segment lost 2 bases and the V segment lost 4 bases, leaving 10 bases of the junction unmatched. This CDR3 is built from 17 residues. Germline V lookup: CDR1 LNHNV, CDR2 YYDKDF (reference sequence). The CDR3 bases are TGTGCCACCAGCACCCTACTACTAGCGGGGGTAACCTACGAGCAGTACTTC. Translated: CATSTLLLAGVTYEQYF. Together with reference TRBV15 and TRBJ2-7, the CDR3 gives the full variable domain: DAMVIQNPRYQVTQFGKPVTLSCSQTLNHNVMYWYQQKSSQAPKLLFHYYDKDFNNEADTPDNFQSRRPNTSFCFLDIRSPGLGDTAMYLCATSTLLLAGVTYEQYFGPGTRLTVT.

The table lists this clonotype with many counts. The chain employs TRBV20-1 and TRBJ1-2; no firm D call. CDR3 length: 12 amino acids. Germline CDR1 DFQATT, CDR2 SNEGSKA (reference sequence). V lost 2 bases, J lost 14 bases, and 18 bases lay in between. CDR3 protein: CSARSGERSLTF. In DNA, the CDR3 is TGCAGTGCTAGAAGTGGCGAACGCTCGCTAACCTTC.

This clonotype was found a few times. The V and J genes are TRBV7-9 and TRBJ2-7; D is unclear. Per germline, CDR1 SEHNR and CDR2 FQNEAQ (reference sequence). There are 13 residues in the CDR3. Trimming took 5 bases from V and 2 from J, leaving 10 bases between them. CDR3 amino acids: CASSATFAYEQYF. The DNA for the CDR3 is TGTGCCAGCAGCGCGACCTTCGCCTACGAGCAGTACTTC. Combining the CDR3 with reference TRBV7-9 and TRBJ2-7 gives the whole variable domain DTGVSQNPRHKITKRGQNVTFRCDPISEHNRLYWYRQTLGQGPEFLTYFQNEAQLEKSRLLSDRFSAERPKGSFSTLEIQRTEQGDSAMYLCASSATFAYEQYFGPGTRLTVT.

The chain employs TRBV5-6 and TRBJ2-4, with D uncertain. Germline CDR1 reads SGHDT; CDR2 reads YYEEEE. The CDR3 runs to 14 residues. V was shortened by 4 bases and J by 7 bases, with 15 bases between the two germline ends. The CDR3 region is CASSPDPLGNIQYF. As DNA, the CDR3 is TGTGCCAGCAGCCCCGACCCCCTAGGTAACATTCAGTACTTC. Using reference TRBV5-6 and TRBJ2-4 for the parts outside the CDR3, the full variable domain is DAGVTQSPTHLIKTRGQQVTLRCSPKSGHDTVSWYQQALGQGPQFIFQYYEEEERQRGNFPDRFSGHQFPNYSSELNVNALLLGDSALYLCASSPDPLGNIQYFGAGTRLSVL.

This clonotype was observed a handful of times. This chain uses TRBV5-4 with TRBJ2-3, with TRBD2 matching 7 bases. CDR1 and CDR2 (germline): SGHNT, YYREEE (reference sequence). The CDR3 contains 15 residues. The ends lost 1 base at V and 2 bases at J; junction bases unmatched: 4. CDR3 nucleotide sequence: TGTGCCAGCAGCTTGTTGCTAGCGGACACAGATACGCAGTATTTT. Its protein product is CASSLLLADTDTQYF.

This clonotype was detected a few times. The chain links TRBV4-3 to TRBJ2-5; D is perhaps TRBD1 (5 bases). Germline CDR1 reads LGHNA; CDR2 reads YSLEER. Between the trimmed V and J ends, which lost 4 bases and 1 base, there was a span of 16 bases. The CDR3 loop spans 16 amino acids. CDR3 coding DNA: TGCGCCAGCAGCCCGTCCGGGTATGGGGCCCAAGAGACCCAGTACTTC. It yields the protein CASSPSGYGAQETQYF.

The gene calls are TRBV12-3 or TRBV12-4 and TRBJ2-7; TRBD1 aligns across 7 bases. The CDR3 is 14 residues long. V was clipped by 6 bases and J by 2 bases; unmatched bases: 7. CDR3 sequence: CASSRGQIAYEQYF. CDR3 in DNA: TGTGCCAGCAGCAGGGGACAGATTGCCTACGAGCAGTACTTC.

The V call is TRBV20-1, the J call TRBJ1-1; a weak D match, TRBD1 (5 bases). Trimming stripped 6 bases from V and 8 bases from J, with 16 bases between. Germline CDR1 is DFQATT and CDR2 is SNEGSKA (reference sequence). This CDR3 is built from 12 residues. The CDR3, as DNA: TGCAGTGCATCCCTCCGGGGGACGGAAGCTTTCTTT. It is translated as CSASLRGTEAFF.

This clonotype appeared many times. The chain recombines TRBV6-5 with TRBJ2-3, with unresolved D. The CDR3 contains 12 residues. Germline V gene sequence: CDR1 MNHEY, CDR2 SVGAGI. V was cut by 4 bases and J by 5 bases, with 7 bases left in between. The CDR3 bases are TGTGCCAGCAGTTCCTCCCGAGATACGCAGTATTTT. As protein: CASSSSRDTQYF.

This clonotype has just a few counts. The chain links TRBV19 to TRBJ2-7, with D perhaps TRBD1 (6 bases). The CDR3 runs 15 residues. Germline V CDR1 and CDR2: LNHDA, SQIVND (reference sequence). The V end was cut by 7 bases, the J end by 3 bases, with 19 bases between. The CDR3 DNA follows: TGTGCCAGTAAAGAGGGGGTCGGAACCAGCTACGAGCAGTACTTC. Residues: CASKEGVGTSYEQYF.

The chain carries TRBV5-4 and TRBJ2-2; 13 positions match TRBD2. The CDR3 runs to 18 residues. In germline, CDR1 is SGHNT, CDR2 YYREEE (reference sequence). Trimming cost V 4 bases and J 4 bases; bases outside gene matches: 10. The CDR3 sequence is CASSPGLAGTTATGELFF. CDR3 DNA sequence: TGTGCCAGCAGCCCGGGACTAGCGGGGACGACCGCCACCGGGGAGCTGTTTTTT.

This chain joins TRBV20-1 and TRBJ2-3; TRBD2 agrees at 7 bases. The CDR3 is 11 residues long. Germline CDR1 DFQATT, CDR2 SNEGSKA (reference sequence). With V trimmed by 6 bases and J by 11 bases, 8 bases remained unmatched. The CDR3 nucleotides read TGCAGTGCGCCTGGGACTACCCAGCAGTATTTT. This codes for CSAPGTTQQYF.

In its sample, this clonotype was seen many times. DNA for the CDR3: TGTGCCAGCTCAAATTCTAAAGGGCCGCGGCCAGACATGAACACTGAAGCTTTCTTT. It is translated as CASSNSKGPRPDMNTEAFF. The rearrangement joins TRBV18 to TRBJ1-1; D is undetermined. The V and J ends lost 5 bases and 0 bases respectively, with 25 bases between them. CDR3 size: 19 residues. Per germline, CDR1 KGHSH and CDR2 LQKENI.

This chain connects TRBV6-1 to TRBJ2-2; no clear D gene. Looked up from germline, CDR1 is MNHNS and CDR2 is SASEGT. V was clipped by 6 bases and J by 3 bases, with 11 bases between them. The CDR3 contains 14 residues. This CDR3 is CASSSARDTGELFF. CDR3 nucleotides: TGTGCCAGCAGCTCCGCGCGCGACACCGGGGAGCTGTTTTTT.

This clonotype has just a few counts. The chain couples TRBV20-1 to TRBJ2-7; TRBD2 aligns across 12 bases. The CDR3 covers 13 residues. J was trimmed by 6 bases and V by 3 bases; bases with no gene match: 3. CDR1 and CDR2 (germline): DFQATT, SNEGSKA (reference sequence). CDR3 region: CSASLTSGSEQYF. The CDR3 coding sequence is TGCAGTGCTAGCTTGACTAGCGGGAGCGAGCAGTACTTC.

This clonotype was seen only a few times. The CDR3, as DNA: TGTGCCAGCAGTTACGAGTCGCCGACCTACAATGAGCAGTTCTTC. As protein: CASSYESPTYNEQFF. The chain joins TRBV6-5 to TRBJ2-1; D remains ambiguous. CDR1 and CDR2 (germline): MNHEY, SVGAGI. The length of the CDR3 is 15 residues. The germline V and J ends were trimmed by 2 bases and 2 bases, with 10 bases remaining between them.

This clonotype was picked up many times. The chain is built from TRBV9 and TRBJ2-3, with 9 bases that match TRBD1. The CDR3 totals 15 residues. The V segment lost 3 bases and the J segment 7 bases; nucleotides outside the gene matches: 9. The germline CDR1 and CDR2 sequences are SGDLS and YYNGEE. CDR3 region: CASSAGQGLYHTQYF. The CDR3 bases are TGTGCCAGCAGCGCGGGACAGGGTTTGTATCATACGCAGTATTTT.

DNA for the CDR3: TGTGCCAGCAGCCGGGACTTGTTGAATGAGCAGTTCTTC. Encoded protein: CASSRDLLNEQFF. This rearrangement joins TRBV12-3 or TRBV12-4 to TRBJ2-1, with D maybe TRBD2 (6 bases). This CDR3 comprises 13 residues. The V and J ends lost 6 bases and 7 bases respectively, with 13 bases between them.